This T cell receptor beta chain emerged from a study of blood T cell repertoires in COVID-19. The overall study: Acute and convalescent COVID-19 samples came from the United States, Italy and Spain. The analysed material was cDNA or gDNA that came from T cells, B-cell-depleted T cells, or PBMCs.

The CDR3 length is 14 residues. Per germline, CDR1 LGHDT and CDR2 YNNKEL (reference sequence). Deletions cut 1 base from V and 4 bases from J, with 7 bases between. Original data processing: Amplified reference gene primers provided the basis for estimating nucleated cell counts. Assay used: immunoSEQ multiplex PCR; TCRdb lists only in-frame clones, some missing. For V, J and clone size, that table is used; D and trimming come from the DNA. The sample lists about 190,000 clones; approximately 91% were seen once. The sequence was obtained from a man between 65 and 80 years old with active or convalescent COVID-19. What was sequenced was peripheral blood. The V call is TRBV3-1 (or the pseudogene TRBV3-2), the J call TRBJ1-4; D perhaps matches TRBD1 (5 bases). Here the CDR3 reads CASSQAGNNEKLFF. The DNA for the CDR3 is TGTGCCAGCAGCCAAGCAGGGAATAATGAAAAACTGTTTTTT.